The 25 T cell receptor beta chains listed next were all sequenced from one sample in a study of blood T cell repertoires in COVID-19. Clones were read by immunoSEQ multiplex PCR, and TCRdb kept only the in-frame ones, dropping some. There are under 300,000 clones in the sample; roughly four fifths occur only once, and about 3.5% lies in the top ten. The sequencing input was PBMCs or T cells enriched from blood (not recorded which). Receptors were obtained from a man aged 45-65 years who had recovered from COVID-19.

The rearrangement links TRBV12-3 or TRBV12-4 to TRBJ1-5, with a weak D call TRBD1 (5 bases). CDR3 length equals 12 residues. V was pared by 8 bases and J by 8 bases, with 13 bases between. The CDR3, as DNA: TGTGCCAGCTCTCGGGGGGGGGAGCCCCAGCATTTT. Translating gives CASSRGGEPQHF.

This chain uses TRBV5-4 with TRBJ2-4; 7 nucleotides match TRBD1. The CDR3 sequence is 17 residues long. CDR1 is SGHNT, CDR2 YYREEE, per germline (reference sequence). V lost 3 bases, J lost 4 bases, and 13 bases stayed unmatched. The chain's CDR3 is CASSSITAGTAKNIQYF. As DNA, the CDR3 is TGTGCCAGCAGCTCGATTACTGCCGGGACAGCGAAAAACATTCAGTACTTC.

V gene TRBV18 combines with J gene TRBJ1-6; 8 nucleotides align to TRBD1. After removal of 3 bases from V and 7 bases from J, the junction contained 5 bases not matched to a gene. The CDR3 contains 15 residues. Germline V gene data show CDR1 as KGHSH and CDR2 as LQKENI. DNA for the CDR3: TGTGCCAGCTCACCGGACAGGGCGGTGAATTCACCCCTCCACTTT. Its protein is CASSPDRAVNSPLHF. The variable domain in full, with the rest retrieved from reference TRBV18 and TRBJ1-6, is NAGVMQNPRHLVRRRGQEARLRCSPMKGHSHVYWYRQLPEEGLKFMVYLQKENIIDESGMPKERFSAEFPKEGPSILRIQQVVRGDSAAYFCASSPDRAVNSPLHFGNGTRLTVT.

The chain links TRBV6-2 or TRBV6-3 to TRBJ2-5, with D maybe TRBD2 (5 bases). V was cut by 2 bases and J by 4 bases, with 17 bases left in between. The CDR3 is 16 residues long. Germline V lookup: CDR1 MNHEY, CDR2 SVGEGT. CDR3 sequence (DNA): TGTGCCAGCAGTTACGGCCAGCGAGGAGGTTCAGAGACCCAGTACTTC. Translated, it gives CASSYGQRGGSETQYF.

This clone was seen more than once but under ten times. The V and J genes are TRBV25-1 and TRBJ2-3, with D uncertain. The CDR3 length is 13 residues. Between the trimmed V and J ends, which lost 6 bases and 3 bases, there was a span of 10 bases. Germline CDR1 and CDR2: MGHDK and SYGVNS. The CDR3 spells CASRPFATDTQYF. The CDR3 DNA reads as TGTGCCAGCAGGCCATTCGCGACAGATACGCAGTATTTT.

The V call is TRBV29-1, the J call TRBJ2-7; 9 bases match TRBD1. The germline V gene has CDR1 SQVTM and CDR2 ANQGSEA. The trim removed 6 bases at V and 3 bases at J, leaving 6 bases unmatched. This CDR3 has 13 amino acids. CDR3: CSVTGTGNYEQYF. CDR3 nucleotide sequence: TGCAGCGTCACCGGGACAGGGAACTACGAGCAGTACTTC.

The chain uses TRBV18 and TRBJ1-5; TRBD1 is a possible D gene (6 bases). The CDR3 is 14 amino acids. The germline V gene encodes CDR1 KGHSH and CDR2 LQKENI. The V and J ends lost 4 bases and 3 bases respectively, with 10 bases between them. In DNA, the CDR3 is TGTGCCAGCTCACTGACAGGAGTCAATCAGCCCCAGCATTTT. Its protein product is CASSLTGVNQPQHF.

The rearrangement uses TRBV5-4 and TRBJ1-2; TRBD1 is a possible D gene (5 bases). The CDR3 sequence is 13 residues long. Between the trimmed V and J ends, which lost 3 bases and 5 bases, there was a span of 11 bases. Germline V CDR1 and CDR2: SGHNT, YYREEE (reference sequence). The CDR3 spells CASSSGGDYGYTF. CDR3 DNA: TGTGCCAGCAGCTCGGGAGGGGATTATGGCTACACCTTC.

J is TRBJ2-1 and V is TRBV19; 11 positions match TRBD2. Germline CDR1 and CDR2: LNHDA and SQIVND (reference sequence). CDR3 length: 13 amino acids. This CDR3 reads CVTSGSYIGEQFF. In nucleotides, the CDR3 is TGTGTTACTAGCGGGAGTTATATCGGTGAGCAGTTCTTC.

The rearrangement joins TRBV19 to TRBJ2-6, with 7 nucleotides matching TRBD1. The germline V gene encodes CDR1 LNHDA and CDR2 SQIVND (reference sequence). The junction had 19 bases not matched to a gene; V was cut back by 8 bases and J by 3 bases. The CDR3 consists of 19 residues. CDR3 sequence: CASSNGGQLRRGGANVLTF. CDR3 sequence (DNA): TGTGCCAGTTCAAATGGGGGACAGTTACGCAGGGGTGGGGCCAACGTCCTGACTTTC.

V gene TRBV18 combines with J gene TRBJ1-1; D might be TRBD1 (5 bases). The CDR3 runs 16 residues. V was trimmed by 0 bases and J by 0 bases, leaving 11 bases between them. In germline, CDR1 is KGHSH, CDR2 LQKENI. CDR3 DNA: TGTGCCAGCTCACCACCCATGGGGCAGATGAACACTGAAGCTTTCTTT. It is translated as CASSPPMGQMNTEAFF.

CDR3 in DNA: TGTGCCAGCAGCGGTAGACGGGAGATCTCCTACGAGCAGTACTTC. This encodes CASSGRREISYEQYF. The genes are TRBV7-8 and TRBJ2-7; D is perhaps TRBD2 (6 bases). V dropped 5 bases and J dropped 0 bases, with 14 bases sitting between them. Germline V gene sequence: CDR1 SGHVS, CDR2 FQNEAQ. CDR3 size: 15 residues. The full variable domain, with the rest looked up from reference TRBV7-8 and TRBJ2-7, is GAGVSQSPRYKVAKRGQDVALRCDPISGHVSLFWYQQALGQGPEFLTYFQNEAQLDKSGLPSDRFFAERPEGSVSTLKIQRTQQEDSAVYLCASSGRREISYEQYFGPGTRLTVT.

The chain is built from TRBV27 and TRBJ2-7, with 9 positions matching TRBD1. The J segment lost 0 bases and the V segment lost 8 bases, leaving 11 bases of the junction unmatched. This CDR3 region has 16 residues. Per germline, CDR1 MNHEY and CDR2 SMNVEV (reference sequence). Written as DNA, the CDR3 is TGTGCCAGCCACAGGGGGCAGGGCCTTCCCTCCTACGAGCAGTACTTC. Amino acids: CASHRGQGLPSYEQYF.

This chain joins TRBV6-5 and TRBJ1-5; possibly TRBD1 for D (6 bases). Germline V lookup: CDR1 MNHEY, CDR2 SVGAGI. The CDR3 has 14 residues. V gave up 6 bases and J gave up 3 bases, with 12 bases separating them. The CDR3, as DNA: TGTGCCAGCAGCCAAGGACAGTACAATCAGCCCCAGCATTTT. It codes for CASSQGQYNQPQHF.

The chain carries TRBV24-1 and TRBJ2-1, with D perhaps TRBD2 (5 bases). This CDR3 has 15 amino acids. Germline loops: CDR1 KGHDR, CDR2 SFDVKD. Trimming took 2 bases from V and 0 from J, leaving 7 bases between them. This chain's CDR3 is CATSDSGSSYNEQFF. The DNA of the CDR3 is TGTGCCACCAGTGATTCGGGGAGCTCCTACAATGAGCAGTTCTTC.

The V gene is TRBV4-3, the J gene TRBJ2-7, with TRBD2 identical over 7 bases. The CDR3 consists of 16 residues. The germline CDR1 and CDR2 sequences are LGHNA and YSLEER. With 0 bases clipped from V and 1 base from J, the junction kept 6 bases outside the gene matches. CDR3 loop: CASSQDPSGHSYEQYF. CDR3 DNA sequence: TGCGCCAGCAGCCAAGATCCTAGCGGCCATTCCTACGAGCAGTACTTC.

CDR3 nucleotide sequence: TGTGCCAGCAGTGTAGGACAGGGTGCTGAAGCTTTCTTT. This encodes CASSVGQGAEAFF. The V call is TRBV2, the J call TRBJ1-1; 8 nucleotides align to TRBD1. The CDR3 totals 13 residues. V shed 4 bases, J shed 6 bases, and the junction held 4 bases outside the gene matches. The germline CDR1 and CDR2 sequences are SNHLY and FYNNEI.

This chain links TRBV27 with TRBJ2-1, with a tentative D call TRBD2 (6 bases). V lost 3 bases and J lost 2, with 11 bases in between. Germline CDR1 reads MNHEY; CDR2 reads SMNVEV (reference sequence). The CDR3 spans 15 residues. The CDR3 bases are TGTGCCAGCAGTTTTGGGGGGTTTACCTACAATGAGCAGTTCTTC. Its translation is CASSFGGFTYNEQFF.

This clone occurred once. The chain links TRBV12-3 or TRBV12-4 to TRBJ2-3; no clear D gene. This CDR3 has 13 residues. Trimming stripped 5 bases from V and 2 bases from J, with 8 bases between. This CDR3 is CASSAGSTDTQYF. CDR3 DNA sequence: TGTGCCAGCAGTGCAGGTTCCACAGATACGCAGTATTTT.

The chain joins TRBV11-3 to TRBJ1-3; no definite D call. The CDR3 totals 13 residues. Germline CDR1 reads SGHNT; CDR2 reads YENEEA. Trimming left V 2 bases short and J 4 bases short, with 6 bases between. The DNA of the CDR3 is TGTGCCAGCAGCTTATCACAGGGAAACACCATATATTTT. Its protein is CASSLSQGNTIYF. Looking up the rest from reference TRBV11-3 and TRBJ1-3 gives the full variable domain: EAGVVQSPRYKIIEKKQPVAFWCNPISGHNTLYWYLQNLGQGPELLIRYENEEAVDDSQLPKDRFSAERLKGVDSTLKIQPAELGDSAVYLCASSLSQGNTIYFGEGSWLTVV.

The chain uses TRBV3-1 (or the pseudogene TRBV3-2) and TRBJ1-2, with a tentative D call TRBD1 (5 bases). The CDR3 runs to 13 residues. Germline V CDR1 and CDR2: LGHDT, YNNKEL (reference sequence). Trimming shortened V by 3 bases and J by 6 bases, and 11 bases separated the two germline ends. The CDR3 nucleotides read TGTGCCAGCAGCCAGGCAGGGCGTAATGGCTACACCTTC. Translating gives CASSQAGRNGYTF.

V and J are TRBV4-2 and TRBJ1-5, with D unclear. Germline-derived CDR1 and CDR2 are LGHNA and YNFKEQ. V dropped 0 bases and J dropped 7 bases, with 7 bases sitting between them. This CDR3 comprises 13 residues. CDR3 amino acids: CASSQDHLQPQHF. The DNA for the CDR3 is TGTGCCAGCAGCCAAGATCACCTACAGCCCCAGCATTTT.

This chain connects TRBV28 to TRBJ2-7; tentative D call: TRBD1 (6 bases). The germline V gene has CDR1 MDHEN and CDR2 SYDVKM. V was pared by 2 bases and J by 7 bases, with 21 bases between. This CDR3 is 16 amino acids long. The CDR3, as DNA: TGTGCCAGCAGTTTACCCTCGACAGGTGGATTGAAAGAGCAGTACTTC. Protein: CASSLPSTGGLKEQYF.

This chain links TRBV18 with TRBJ2-1, with D maybe TRBD2 (7 bases). The length of the CDR3 is 17 residues. V was clipped by 2 bases and J by 11 bases, with 25 bases between them. Germline CDR1 and CDR2: KGHSH and LQKENI. In DNA form, the CDR3 reads TGTGCCAGCTCACCAAAAGGTCCGGGGGGCCCCCAGCAGAAGCAGTTCTTC. This codes for CASSPKGPGGPQQKQFF.

V is TRBV6-2 or TRBV6-3 and J is TRBJ1-1, with TRBD1 matching over 9 bases. Trimming at V came to 5 bases and at J to 5 bases, leaving 9 bases not matched to a gene. CDR1 MNHEY and CDR2 SVGEGT come from the germline V gene. CDR3 length: 15 amino acids. The CDR3: CASSIPQGALTEAFF. In DNA, the CDR3 is TGTGCCAGCAGTATCCCACAGGGGGCGCTGACTGAAGCTTTCTTT.